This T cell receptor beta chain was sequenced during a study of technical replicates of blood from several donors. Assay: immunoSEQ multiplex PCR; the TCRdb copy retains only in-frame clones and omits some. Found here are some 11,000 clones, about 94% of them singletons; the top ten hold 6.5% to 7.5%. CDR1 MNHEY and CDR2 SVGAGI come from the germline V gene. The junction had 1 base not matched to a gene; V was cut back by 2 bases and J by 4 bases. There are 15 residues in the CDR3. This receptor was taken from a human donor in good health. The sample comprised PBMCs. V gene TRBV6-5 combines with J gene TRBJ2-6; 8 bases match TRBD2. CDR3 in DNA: TGTGCCAGCAGTTACGGCGGGAGGGGGGCCAACGTCCTGACTTTC. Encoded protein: CASSYGGRGANVLTF.